These T cell receptor beta chains were read from a single sample in a study of shared clonotypes between healthy human individuals. Profiled with immunoSEQ multiplex PCR; TCRdb holds only in-frame clones, not every one. The table lists fewer than 1.6 million clones, 98% of them singletons. The sequencing input was naive CD4+ T cells sorted from blood. The receptors derive from a young man in good health. The CDR3 runs from the conserved cysteine through the conserved F or W. Fields, in order: clone size, D gene, V gene, J gene, CDR3 DNA, CDR3 protein. A D gene is named only where the DNA matches it firmly. Clone sizes are given selectively: once, few, many, or a class where the clone is expanded.

size: -; D: -; V: TRBV4-3; J: TRBJ2-1; DNA: TGCGCCAGCAGCCAACGTCCTGGCACAGTCTACAATGAGCAGTTCTTC; CDR3: CASSQRPGTVYNEQFF
size: -; D: TRBD2; V: TRBV5-5; J: TRBJ2-1; DNA: TGTGCCAGCAGCTTGGCCGGGACTAGCGGGAGGAACTCCTACAATGAGCAGTTCTTC; CDR3: CASSLAGTSGRNSYNEQFF
size: -; D: -; V: TRBV15; J: TRBJ2-7; DNA: TGTGCCACCAGCAGAGAGGCCCTTTACGAGCAGTACTTC; CDR3: CATSREALYEQYF
size: -; D: TRBD2; V: TRBV18; J: TRBJ2-7; DNA: TGTGCCAGCTCCGTGGGACTAGCGGGAAGCTCCTACGAGCAGTACTTC; CDR3: CASSVGLAGSSYEQYF
size: -; D: TRBD1; V: TRBV7-6; J: TRBJ1-1; DNA: TGTGCCAGCAGCCTACGACAGGGGGACACTGAAGCTTTCTTT; CDR3: CASSLRQGDTEAFF
size: -; D: TRBD2; V: TRBV6-5; J: TRBJ2-1; DNA: TGTGCCACCACACTAGCGGGAGGAAATGAGCAGTTCTTC; CDR3: CATTLAGGNEQFF
size: once; D: TRBD2; V: TRBV6-6; J: TRBJ2-1; DNA: TGTGCCAGCATGTGGGGGGGTTCCTACAATGAGCAGTTCTTC; CDR3: CASMWGGSYNEQFF
size: once; D: TRBD1; V: TRBV4-1; J: TRBJ2-1; DNA: TGCGCCAGCAGCGTCACAGGGGGTTCCTACAATGAGCAGTTCTTC; CDR3: CASSVTGGSYNEQFF
size: -; D: TRBD2; V: TRBV30; J: TRBJ2-7; DNA: TGTGCCTGGAGTCAACGGACTAGCGACCACGAGCAGTACTTC; CDR3: CAWSQRTSDHEQYF
size: -; D: TRBD1; V: TRBV15; J: TRBJ2-5; DNA: TGTGCCACCAGCAGAGTACCGACAGGGGGCCTGGAGACCCAGTACTTC; CDR3: CATSRVPTGGLETQYF
size: -; D: -; V: TRBV5-4; J: TRBJ2-2; DNA: TGTGCCAGCAGCGGGGGAGTTAATACCGGGGAGCTGTTTTTT; CDR3: CASSGGVNTGELFF
size: -; D: -; V: TRBV20-1; J: TRBJ2-1; DNA: TGCAGTGCTAGAGATACCCATGAGCAGTTCTTC; CDR3: CSARDTHEQFF
size: -; D: -; V: TRBV15; J: TRBJ2-7; DNA: TGTGCCACCAGCAGAGACCGACAGGCCACCTACGAGCAGTACTTC; CDR3: CATSRDRQATYEQYF
size: -; D: TRBD1; V: TRBV6-5; J: TRBJ1-3; DNA: TGTGCCAGCAGACAACAGGGGAGAAACACCATATATTTT; CDR3: CASRQQGRNTIYF
size: -; D: -; V: TRBV14; J: TRBJ2-7; DNA: TGTGCCAGCAGAGGTTCCGGGCCAACTACGGAGCAGTACTTC; CDR3: CASRGSGPTTEQYF
size: -; D: TRBD2; V: TRBV5-6; J: TRBJ2-2; DNA: TGTGCCAGCAGCTCCACAGGGTGGGTAGCGGGACGGACCGGGGAGCTGTTTTTT; CDR3: CASSSTGWVAGRTGELFF
size: -; D: TRBD2; V: TRBV19; J: TRBJ2-7; DNA: TGTGCCAGTAGTCAAGGACTAGCGGGCTCCTACGAGCAGTACTTC; CDR3: CASSQGLAGSYEQYF
size: -; D: TRBD1; V: TRBV5-1; J: TRBJ2-3; DNA: TGCGCCAGCAGCTTGCGGACAGGGGGCGTCACAGATACGCAGTATTTT; CDR3: CASSLRTGGVTDTQYF
size: -; D: -; V: TRBV7-8; J: TRBJ1-1; DNA: TGTGCCAGCAGCCCTCTAGGGTGGGTAGAAGCTTTCTTT; CDR3: CASSPLGWVEAFF
size: -; D: -; V: TRBV18; J: TRBJ2-7; DNA: TGTGCCAGCTCACCCGGACAGTCCTACGAGCAGTACTTC; CDR3: CASSPGQSYEQYF
size: -; D: TRBD1; V: TRBV19; J: TRBJ2-5; DNA: TGTGCCAGTAGTGTCCGGACAGGACCGCGGAGGTATCAAGAGACCCAGTACTTC; CDR3: CASSVRTGPRRYQETQYF
size: -; D: TRBD2; V: TRBV2; J: TRBJ2-1; DNA: TGTGCCAGCATTCTAAGCGGGAGAGTGCTTGAGCAGTTCTTC; CDR3: CASILSGRVLEQFF
size: once; D: -; V: TRBV7-9; J: TRBJ2-2; DNA: TGTGCCAGCAGCTTAACGGGGCCCAACACCGGGGAGCTGTTTTTT; CDR3: CASSLTGPNTGELFF
size: -; D: -; V: TRBV11-2; J: TRBJ2-7; DNA: TGTGCCAGCAGCCCCTCCCCGGGGTACGAGCAGTACTTC; CDR3: CASSPSPGYEQYF
size: -; D: -; V: TRBV7-3; J: TRBJ2-7; DNA: TGTGCCAGCAGCTTAGGCCCGGGCGAGCAGTACTTC; CDR3: CASSLGPGEQYF
size: -; D: TRBD2; V: TRBV18; J: TRBJ2-7; DNA: TGTGCCAGCTCACCGGAAAGCGGGGTCCTCTACGAGCAGTACTTC; CDR3: CASSPESGVLYEQYF
size: -; D: TRBD1; V: TRBV30; J: TRBJ1-5; DNA: TGTGCCTGGAGTGGACGGACAGGGCGGCGGGGACAGCCCCAGCATTTT; CDR3: CAWSGRTGRRGQPQHF
size: -; D: -; V: TRBV11-2; J: TRBJ2-7; DNA: TGTGCCAGCAGCTTTTATACTCAGCAGTACTTC; CDR3: CASSFYTQQYF
size: -; D: -; V: TRBV18; J: TRBJ2-7; DNA: TGTGCCAGCTCACCGCCGGCCCGAGGATATGGGCAGTACTTC; CDR3: CASSPPARGYGQYF
size: -; D: TRBD2; V: TRBV11-2; J: TRBJ2-1; DNA: TGTGCCAGCAGCCGTCTTCTCGGGACTAGCGGGAAGGGTAATGAGCAGTTCTTC; CDR3: CASSRLLGTSGKGNEQFF
size: -; D: -; V: TRBV5-5; J: TRBJ2-3; DNA: TGTGCCAGCAGCTTCCGGGGTGGGGGCACAGATACGCAGTATTTT; CDR3: CASSFRGGGTDTQYF
size: -; D: -; V: TRBV6-1; J: TRBJ1-1; DNA: TGTGCCAGCAGTGAAACAGGGTTCACTGAAGCTTTCTTT; CDR3: CASSETGFTEAFF
size: -; D: -; V: TRBV30; J: TRBJ1-2; DNA: TGTGCCTGGAGTGTTACAGGGTACCCTAACTATGGCTACACCTTC; CDR3: CAWSVTGYPNYGYTF
size: -; D: -; V: TRBV6-1; J: TRBJ1-5; DNA: TGTGCCAGCAGTGAAGTACATCCCGGGGGTCAGCCCCAGCATTTT; CDR3: CASSEVHPGGQPQHF
size: -; D: -; V: TRBV25-1; J: TRBJ2-7; DNA: TGTGCCAGCAGTGAATGGCGCCCCGGGACTGTATTTTCCTACGAGCAGTACTTC; CDR3: CASSEWRPGTVFSYEQYF
size: -; D: -; V: TRBV14; J: TRBJ1-4; DNA: TGTGCCAGCAGCCAAGATGGCAGGAGAAACAATGAAAAACTGTTTTTT; CDR3: CASSQDGRRNNEKLFF
size: -; D: -; V: TRBV18; J: TRBJ1-3; DNA: TGTGCCAGCTCACCATACGGGTCAGGAAACACCATATATTTT; CDR3: CASSPYGSGNTIYF
size: -; D: -; V: TRBV7-9; J: TRBJ1-1; DNA: TGTGCCAGCAGCCCCCCCGGTGGTGCAGTTGAAGCTTTCTTT; CDR3: CASSPPGGAVEAFF
size: once; D: TRBD2; V: TRBV18; J: TRBJ2-3; DNA: TGTGCCAGCTCACCACTCCCAGCGGGAGCGCTGACAGATACGCAGTATTTT; CDR3: CASSPLPAGALTDTQYF
size: -; D: TRBD2; V: TRBV6-5; J: TRBJ2-2; DNA: TGTGCCAGCAGTTTATGGACTAGATCCTACACCGGGGAGCTGTTTTTT; CDR3: CASSLWTRSYTGELFF
size: -; D: TRBD1; V: TRBV19; J: TRBJ2-4; DNA: TGTGCCAGTAGTCTAGGGGGCAGGGGGAGCCACATTCAGTACTTC; CDR3: CASSLGGRGSHIQYF
size: once; D: -; V: TRBV6-1; J: TRBJ2-7; DNA: TGTGCCAGCAACGGAGACTCCTACGAGCAGTACTTC; CDR3: CASNGDSYEQYF
size: -; D: TRBD2; V: TRBV30; J: TRBJ2-5; DNA: TGTGCCTGGAGTGCCCGGGGGGGGGAGACCCAGTACTTC; CDR3: CAWSARGGETQYF
size: once; D: -; V: TRBV4-3; J: TRBJ2-1; DNA: TGCGCCAGCAGCCCCAAACTAGCCGATGAGCAGTTCTTC; CDR3: CASSPKLADEQFF
size: -; D: -; V: TRBV28; J: TRBJ2-7; DNA: TGTGCCAGCAGTTTCACCGTTGAGCAGTACTTC; CDR3: CASSFTVEQYF
size: -; D: -; V: TRBV5-1; J: TRBJ1-2; DNA: TGCGCCAGCAGCTCCACGGGGGGAGGCTATGGCTACACCTTC; CDR3: CASSSTGGGYGYTF
size: -; D: -; V: TRBV19; J: TRBJ2-7; DNA: TGTGCCAGTAGTCCCGACGTGACCTACGAGCAGTACTTC; CDR3: CASSPDVTYEQYF
size: -; D: -; V: TRBV6-5; J: TRBJ2-1; DNA: TGTGCCAGCAGTATCGAATCTAGCTCCTACAATGAGCAGTTCTTC; CDR3: CASSIESSSYNEQFF
size: -; D: TRBD1; V: TRBV6-5; J: TRBJ2-2; DNA: TGTGCCAGCAGTTGGTCCGGGACAGACGCCGGGGAGCTGTTTTTT; CDR3: CASSWSGTDAGELFF
size: -; D: -; V: TRBV29-1; J: TRBJ2-2; DNA: TGCAGCGTTGTAGGGACGGAGAACACCGGGGAGCTGTTTTTT; CDR3: CSVVGTENTGELFF